This note documents a single T cell receptor (beta chain) sequence. The CDR3 covers 15 residues. V lost 2 bases and J lost 0; bases outside the gene matches: 3. Per germline, CDR1 MNHEY and CDR2 SMNVEV (reference sequence). The assay was immunoSEQ multiplex PCR, and TCRdb's table has in-frame clones only and misses some. The data show some 30,000 clones, around 87% seen once. This entry belongs to a study of PD-L1 blockade in urothelial cancer. Patients yielded 1 to 8 samples each, pretreatment and on-treatment. The chain links TRBV27 to TRBJ1-1; 7 bases are a match to TRBD1. This receptor was taken from a man between 45 and 60 years old with urothelial cancer. The sample in question was PBMCs, obtained around atezolizumab (anti-PD-L1) treatment. CDR3 amino acids: CASSLPGQVNTEAFF. CDR3 DNA sequence: TGTGCCAGCAGTTTACCCGGACAGGTGAACACTGAAGCTTTCTTT.